One and the same sample provided the 4 T cell receptor beta chains below, sequenced in a study of OX40 agonist ivuxolimab in advanced cancers. Libraries were prepared by immunoSEQ multiplex PCR; TCRdb keeps only in-frame clonotypes and omits some of them. The sample shows under 75,000 clones, roughly nine tenths of them seen only once. The sample was CD4+ or CD8+ T cells sorted from blood, taken in a trial of the OX40 agonist ivuxolimab. These receptors all stem from an adult with an advanced solid tumor such as melanoma, head and neck, liver or kidney cancer.

V and J are TRBV7-2 and TRBJ2-7; 7 bases agree with TRBD1. Losses at the gene ends were 5 bases for V and 9 bases for J; bases not matched to a gene: 7. The CDR3 loop spans 12 amino acids. Germline V gives CDR1 SGHTA, CDR2 FQGNSA. The CDR3 sequence: CASSPQGVGQYF. Written as DNA, the CDR3 is TGTGCCAGCAGCCCCCAGGGGGTCGGGCAGTACTTC.

The rearrangement uses TRBV29-1 and TRBJ1-2, with 8 bases identical to TRBD1. Germline V gene data show CDR1 as SQVTM and CDR2 as ANQGSEA. The ends lost 4 bases at V and 10 bases at J; junction bases unmatched: 5. The CDR3 sequence is 11 residues long. CDR3 amino acids: CSVAQGADYTF. In nucleotides, the CDR3 is TGCAGCGTTGCTCAGGGGGCAGACTACACCTTC.

The V call is TRBV7-9, the J call TRBJ2-3; D is undetermined. CDR3 length equals 12 residues. The V and J ends lost 5 bases and 4 bases respectively, with 7 bases between them. Germline V gene lookup returns CDR1 SEHNR and CDR2 FQNEAQ (reference sequence). The CDR3, as DNA: TGTGCCAGCAGCCAACAAGCAGATACGCAGTATTTT. Its translation: CASSQQADTQYF.

The chain employs TRBV5-1 and TRBJ2-7, with TRBD1 matching over 8 bases. From germline, CDR1 is SGHRS and CDR2 YFSETQ. Germline trimming cut 9 bases from V and 1 base from J; bases unmatched to any gene: 12. The CDR3 runs 15 residues. In nucleotides, the CDR3 is TGCGCCAACTATTCCGGGACAGGAATTTCCTACGAGCAGTACTTC. Translating gives CANYSGTGISYEQYF.